This TCR beta chain derives from a study of control samples from healthy donors and cancer patients. Some clones are missing from TCRdb's copy, which holds only in-frame ones; the method was immunoSEQ multiplex PCR. The sample has about 58,000 clones, about 89% seen once. Germline assignment: CDR1 LNHDA and CDR2 SQIVND (reference sequence). The CDR3 runs 15 residues. V trimming: 6 bases; J trimming: 2 bases; junction bases outside the gene matches: 6. This TCR was sampled from a woman aged 60-70 years with lung cancer. The specimen was PBMCs. V gene TRBV19 combines with J gene TRBJ1-3; 8 positions agree with TRBD1. DNA for the CDR3: TGTGCCAGTAGAACAACAGGGGGAGCTGGAAACACCATATATTTT. This gives the protein CASRTTGGAGNTIYF.